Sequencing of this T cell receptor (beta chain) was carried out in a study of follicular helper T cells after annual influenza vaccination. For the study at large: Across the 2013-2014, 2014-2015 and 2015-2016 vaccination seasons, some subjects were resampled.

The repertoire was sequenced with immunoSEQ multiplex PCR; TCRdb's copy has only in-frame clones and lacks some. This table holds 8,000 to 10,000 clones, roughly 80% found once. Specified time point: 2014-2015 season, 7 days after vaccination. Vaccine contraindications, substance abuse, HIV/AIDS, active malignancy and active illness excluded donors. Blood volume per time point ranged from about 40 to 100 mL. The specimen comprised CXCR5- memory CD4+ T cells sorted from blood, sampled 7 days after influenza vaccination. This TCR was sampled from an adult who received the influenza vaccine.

The CDR3 nucleotides are TGTGCCAGCAATATGTGGGGCCAAGAGACCCAGTACTTC. Encoded protein: CASNMWGQETQYF. This chain links TRBV2 with TRBJ2-5, with no clear D. The CDR3 runs to 13 residues. Germline loops: CDR1 SNHLY, CDR2 FYNNEI. The V and J ends lost 7 bases and 1 base respectively, with 10 bases between them.